The source of this TCR beta chain is a study of blood T cell repertoires in COVID-19. Study as a whole: Sites across the United States, Italy and Spain contributed samples from acute and convalescent COVID-19. T cells, B-cell-depleted T cells, or PBMCs supplied cDNA or gDNA.

Deletions cut 2 bases from V and 7 bases from J, with 11 bases between. Germline lookup yields CDR1 LGHNT and CDR2 FRNRAP. There are 13 residues in the CDR3. Original data processing: Counts of nucleated cells, estimated from reference gene primer amplification, were obtained. Clones were read by immunoSEQ multiplex PCR, and TCRdb kept only the in-frame ones, dropping some. V, J and clone size are those of that table, while D and trimming were read from the DNA. In the table there are 70,000 to 95,000 clones, roughly 92% of which are singletons. The sample comprised peripheral blood. V is TRBV12-5 and J is TRBJ2-5; D is undetermined. The receptor was isolated from a woman in her sixties or seventies with active COVID-19. The CDR3 reads CASGLLEAATQYF. The CDR3 DNA sequence: TGTGCTAGTGGTTTGCTAGAGGCAGCGACCCAGTACTTC. The full variable domain, in which reference TRBV12-5 and TRBJ2-5 provide the parts outside the CDR3, is DARVTQTPRHKVTEMGQEVTMRCQPILGHNTVFWYRQTMMQGLELLAYFRNRAPLDDSGMPKDRFSAEMPDATLATLKIQPSEPRDSAVYFCASGLLEAATQYFGPGTRLLVL.